The present T cell receptor beta chain was sequenced within a study of technical replicates of blood from a few donors. Generated by immunoSEQ multiplex PCR, the TCRdb table keeps only in-frame clones and is missing some. The sample comprises more than 65,000 clones, roughly four fifths of which are singletons, and approximately 3.5% rests with the top ten. The germline V and J ends were trimmed by 0 bases and 14 bases, with 15 bases remaining between them. This CDR3 contains 13 residues. Germline loops: CDR1 MGHRA, CDR2 YSYEKL. Specimen: PBMCs. The chain is built from TRBV4-1 and TRBJ2-3, with D possibly being TRBD2 (6 bases). This clonotype was sampled from a human donor in good health. Some clones in this sample may be carry-over from other donors' samples. DNA of the CDR3: TGCGCCAGCAGCCAAGATGACGGGAGTCATGGGTATTTT. This translates into CASSQDDGSHGYF.